The 8 T cell receptor beta chains in this list originate from one sample, sequenced in a study of T-cell memory formation after mild COVID-19. TCRdb passed the 5' RACE reads through MiXCR, listing each CDR3 protein once. The sample includes tens of thousands of distinct CDR3 sequences, over 15% seen only once; the top ten take 31%. The sample consisted of PBMCs or a T cell subset sorted from them (not recorded which). Receptor source: an adult woman who had mild COVID-19 (a few samples of this study predate the infection). Cell type and time point are not known.

The chain joins TRBV5-6 to TRBJ2-1; D remains ambiguous. Germline lookup yields CDR1 SGHDT and CDR2 YYEEEE. V was clipped by 4 bases and J by 4 bases, with 6 bases between them. The CDR3 consists of 12 residues. The CDR3 bases are TGTGCCAGCAGCAACGGATACAATGAGCAGTTCTTC. Protein product: CASSNGYNEQFF. Full variable domain (missing parts from reference TRBV5-6 and TRBJ2-1): DAGVTQSPTHLIKTRGQQVTLRCSPKSGHDTVSWYQQALGQGPQFIFQYYEEEERQRGNFPDRFSGHQFPNYSSELNVNALLLGDSALYLCASSNGYNEQFFGPGTRLTVL.

Only a few counts were recorded for this clonotype. The chain is built from TRBV6-6 and TRBJ2-7; D is ambiguous. With 7 bases removed from V and 3 bases from J, the gap between germline ends came to 13 bases. This CDR3 has 13 amino acids. Germline lookup yields CDR1 MNHNY and CDR2 SVGAGI (reference sequence). The CDR3 spells CASMHPSDYEQYF. CDR3 nucleotides: TGTGCCAGCATGCACCCGAGCGACTACGAGCAGTACTTC.

In this sample, this clonotype turned up a few times. V is TRBV7-9 and J is TRBJ2-1; 8 bases fit TRBD1. Germline CDR1 SEHNR, CDR2 FQNEAQ (reference sequence). The CDR3 loop spans 15 amino acids. The trim removed 3 bases at V and 8 bases at J, leaving 9 bases unmatched. The CDR3 region is CASSFPGQAIDEQFF. As DNA, the CDR3 is TGTGCCAGCAGCTTTCCGGGACAGGCTATTGATGAGCAGTTCTTC. The variable domain in full, with the rest retrieved from reference TRBV7-9 and TRBJ2-1, is DTGVSQNPRHKITKRGQNVTFRCDPISEHNRLYWYRQTLGQGPEFLTYFQNEAQLEKSRLLSDRFSAERPKGSFSTLEIQRTEQGDSAMYLCASSFPGQAIDEQFFGPGTRLTVL.

This clonotype came up a few times. The rearrangement uses TRBV5-1 and TRBJ2-2; D is uncertain. V dropped 4 bases and J dropped 1 base, with 8 bases sitting between them. Germline CDR1 and CDR2: SGHRS and YFSETQ. There are 14 residues in the CDR3. The CDR3 DNA is TGCGCCAGCAGCCCAGGAATGAACACCGGGGAGCTGTTTTTT. This translates into CASSPGMNTGELFF. Based on the CDR3 plus reference TRBV5-1 and TRBJ2-2, the full variable domain is KAGVTQTPRYLIKTRGQQVTLSCSPISGHRSVSWYQQTPGQGLQFLFEYFSETQRNKGNFPGRFSGRQFSNSRSEMNVSTLELGDSALYLCASSPGMNTGELFFGEGSRLTVL.

J is TRBJ2-1 and V is TRBV24-1, with no clear D. This CDR3 has 11 amino acids. With 1 base removed from V and 9 bases from J, the gap between germline ends came to 3 bases. Germline-derived CDR1 and CDR2 are KGHDR and SFDVKD. This CDR3 reads CATSDFVEQFF. In DNA, the CDR3 is TGTGCCACCAGTGATTTTGTTGAGCAGTTCTTC.

This clonotype was counted between two and nine times. J is TRBJ2-2 and V is TRBV6-2 or TRBV6-3; maybe TRBD2 (5 bases). The V end lost 0 bases, the J end lost 4 bases, and 15 bases lay between the germline ends. CDR1 and CDR2 (germline): MNHEY, SVGEGT. CDR3 length equals 17 residues. In nucleotides, the CDR3 is TGTGCCAGCAGTTACTCGACTTGGAGGTCGGGCACCGGGGAGCTGTTTTTT. Residues: CASSYSTWRSGTGELFF.

The table lists this clonotype with a few counts. V gene TRBV4-1 combines with J gene TRBJ1-2; TRBD1 is a possible D gene (6 bases). Germline V gives CDR1 MGHRA, CDR2 YSYEKL. This CDR3 spans 15 amino acids. Trimming stripped 4 bases from V and 2 bases from J, with 14 bases between. CDR3 protein: CASSLIQGGNYGYTF. CDR3 sequence (DNA): TGCGCCAGCAGCCTAATACAGGGAGGCAACTATGGCTACACCTTC.

In this sample, this clonotype turned up a few times. The chain employs TRBV30 and TRBJ2-2, with a possible D match to TRBD1 (7 bases). V was cut by 3 bases and J by 3 bases, with 11 bases left in between. CDR1 and CDR2 (germline): GTSNPN, SVGIG (reference sequence). The CDR3 totals 14 residues. CDR3 protein: CAWSAGQHTGELFF. The CDR3 DNA is TGTGCCTGGAGCGCGGGACAGCACACCGGGGAGCTGTTTTTT.